This T cell receptor (beta chain) comes out of a study of shared clonotypes between healthy human individuals. Notes on the study in general: A few donors showed sharing of around 5% of naive CD4 clonotypes.

In regard to this clone: The antigen is undetermined.

Produced via immunoSEQ multiplex PCR; TCRdb's table is partial and in-frame only. Of around 2.5 million clones listed, approximately 93% are singletons. The CDR3 is 13 residues long. Trimming took 8 bases from V and 5 from J, leaving 15 bases between them. From germline, CDR1 is MNHEY and CDR2 SVGAGI. This clonotype originated in a man aged 18 to 35 in good health. Some clones in this sample may be carry-over from other donors' samples. Material: naive CD4+ T cells from PBMCs. Subset indicated: CD45RA+ positively selected. The chain is built from TRBV6-5 and TRBJ1-1; D gene unclear. In DNA form, the CDR3 reads TGTGCCAGCGGACGATCTGCGATGACTGAAGCTTTCTTT. It is translated as CASGRSAMTEAFF.